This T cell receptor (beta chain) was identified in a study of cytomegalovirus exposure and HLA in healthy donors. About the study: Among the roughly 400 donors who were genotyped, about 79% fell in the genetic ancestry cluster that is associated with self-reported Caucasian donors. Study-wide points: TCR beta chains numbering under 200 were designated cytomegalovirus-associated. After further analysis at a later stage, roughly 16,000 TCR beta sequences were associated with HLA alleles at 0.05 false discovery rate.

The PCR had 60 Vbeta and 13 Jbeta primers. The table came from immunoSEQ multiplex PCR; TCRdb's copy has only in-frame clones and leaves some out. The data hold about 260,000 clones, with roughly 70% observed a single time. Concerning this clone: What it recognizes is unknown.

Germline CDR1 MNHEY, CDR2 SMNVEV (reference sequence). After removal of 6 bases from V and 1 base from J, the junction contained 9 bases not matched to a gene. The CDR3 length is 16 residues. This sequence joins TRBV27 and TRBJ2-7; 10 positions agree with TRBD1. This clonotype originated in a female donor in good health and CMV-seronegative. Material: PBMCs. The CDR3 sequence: CASSFYLGQGSYEQYF. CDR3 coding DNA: TGTGCCAGCAGCTTCTATTTGGGACAGGGGTCCTACGAGCAGTACTTC.